The next 32 T cell receptor beta chains were all read from a single sample in a study of blood T cell repertoires in COVID-19. TCRdb keeps only in-frame clones here, not all; method: immunoSEQ multiplex PCR. Found here are about 240,000 clones, around four fifths of them singletons; the top ten hold around 3.3%. The source material was PBMCs or T cells enriched from blood (not recorded which). Every receptor here comes from a middle-aged woman who had been exposed to COVID-19.

J is TRBJ1-2 and V is TRBV7-2, with a tentative D call TRBD1 (5 bases). CDR1 and CDR2 from the germline V gene are SGHTA and FQGNSA. There are 16 residues in the CDR3. V was shortened by 0 bases and J by 8 bases, with 19 bases between the two germline ends. CDR3 residues: CASSLAGLRTQGGYTF. The CDR3 bases are TGTGCCAGCAGCTTAGCGGGGTTGAGGACACAAGGAGGCTACACCTTC.

This clone was counted only a few times. This chain connects TRBV28 to TRBJ2-1; maybe TRBD1 (6 bases). Germline V CDR1 and CDR2: MDHEN, SYDVKM. The V and J ends lost 6 bases and 5 bases respectively, with 17 bases between them. This CDR3 has 15 amino acids. The CDR3 DNA follows: TGTGCCAGCAGAGCGAGACAGGTTGGGAACAATGAGCAGTTCTTC. It encodes CASRARQVGNNEQFF.

This clone has ten or more counts. CDR3 DNA sequence: TGTGCCACCGATTCCAGGGATGGCTACACCTTC. Protein sequence: CATDSRDGYTF. The rearrangement joins TRBV25-1 to TRBJ1-2; TRBD1 is a possible D gene (5 bases). The V gene's germline CDR1 is MGHDK and CDR2 SYGVNS. Trimming shortened V by 10 bases and J by 6 bases, and 12 bases separated the two germline ends. CDR3 length: 11 residues.

The chain carries TRBV7-2 and TRBJ2-5; 13 bases are a match to TRBD2. The J segment lost 4 bases and the V segment lost 4 bases, leaving 3 bases of the junction unmatched. CDR1 and CDR2 from the germline V gene are SGHTA and FQGNSA. The CDR3 loop spans 15 amino acids. DNA for the CDR3: TGTGCCAGCAGCTCCGGGACTAGCGGGGCAGAGACCCAGTACTTC. The encoded protein is CASSSGTSGAETQYF.

On this clone: This CDR3 is also generated by other DNA sequences in the sample. The chain employs TRBV7-2 and TRBJ1-5; D may be TRBD1 (6 bases). Trimming removed 1 base from V and 7 bases from J, with 14 bases in between. The CDR3 runs to 15 residues. The germline CDR1 and CDR2 sequences are SGHTA and FQGNSA. CDR3 sequence reads: CASSLVGGAGQPQHF. In nucleotides, the CDR3 is TGTGCCAGCAGCTTAGTGGGGGGGGCAGGCCAGCCCCAGCATTTT. Full variable domain (rest looked up from reference TRBV7-2 and TRBJ1-5): GAGVSQSPSNKVTEKGKDVELRCDPISGHTALYWYRQSLGQGLEFLIYFQGNSAPDKSGLPSDRFSAERTGGSVSTLTIQRTQQEDSAVYLCASSLVGGAGQPQHFGDGTRLSIL.

This clone was recorded only once. The V call is TRBV5-1, the J call TRBJ1-1; 9 bases agree with TRBD1. The CDR3 extends over 13 amino acids. Losses at the gene ends were 4 bases for V and 11 bases for J; bases not matched to a gene: 9. Germline CDR1 is SGHRS and CDR2 is YFSETQ. This chain's CDR3 is CASSLGQGREAFF. The CDR3 nucleotides read TGCGCCAGCAGCCTGGGACAGGGAAGGGAGGCTTTCTTT.

The V gene is TRBV11-2, the J gene TRBJ2-5, with D possibly being TRBD1 (6 bases). V was shortened by 1 base and J by 5 bases, with 14 bases between the two germline ends. The CDR3 covers 15 residues. The germline V gene encodes CDR1 SGHAT and CDR2 FQNNGV. The CDR3 is CASSLGSGAGETQYF. The CDR3, as DNA: TGTGCCAGCAGCTTAGGGTCAGGGGCCGGGGAGACCCAGTACTTC.

The chain links TRBV7-8 to TRBJ1-5; D is ambiguous. Between the trimmed V and J ends, which lost 1 base and 5 bases, there was a span of 6 bases. The CDR3 consists of 13 residues. Per the germline V gene, CDR1 is SGHVS and CDR2 is FQNEAQ. In nucleotides, the CDR3 is TGTGCCAGCAGCTTAGGGTCAGATCAGCCCCAGCATTTT. It translates to CASSLGSDQPQHF.

V gene TRBV7-8 combines with J gene TRBJ1-1, with 9 bases aligning to TRBD1. This CDR3 is 17 amino acids long. Germline-derived CDR1 and CDR2 are SGHVS and FQNEAQ. V shed 2 bases, J shed 1 base, and the junction held 8 bases outside the gene matches. The CDR3 coding sequence is TGTGCCAGCAGCTTATACACCGGGACAGGGAAGAACACTGAAGCTTTCTTT. Translated: CASSLYTGTGKNTEAFF.

The chain joins TRBV5-1 to TRBJ1-3; unclear D gene. Germline lookup yields CDR1 SGHRS and CDR2 YFSETQ. V lost 0 bases, J lost 0 bases, and 10 bases lay in between. The CDR3 covers 16 residues. The chain's CDR3 is CASSLEPLNSGNTIYF. CDR3 DNA: TGCGCCAGCAGCTTGGAACCCCTAAACTCTGGAAACACCATATATTTT.

This chain links TRBV6-5 with TRBJ1-1, with D hard to call. The CDR3 spans 12 residues. V lost 6 bases and J 2 bases, leaving 7 bases between the germline ends. CDR1 and CDR2 from the germline V gene are MNHEY and SVGAGI. CDR3 protein: CASRVVNTEAFF. In DNA, the CDR3 is TGTGCCAGCAGGGTAGTTAACACTGAAGCTTTCTTT.

The rearrangement uses TRBV15 and TRBJ2-3, with TRBD2 matching 9 bases. The CDR3 is made up of 16 amino acids. The germline V gene encodes CDR1 LNHNV and CDR2 YYDKDF (reference sequence). Trimming at V came to 4 bases and at J to 7 bases, leaving 12 bases not matched to a gene. The CDR3 DNA reads TGTGCCACCAGCATTCTTATAGCGGGGGATCCCTATACGCAGTATTTT. Its protein product is CATSILIAGDPYTQYF. Looking up the rest from reference TRBV15 and TRBJ2-3 gives the full variable domain: DAMVIQNPRYQVTQFGKPVTLSCSQTLNHNVMYWYQQKSSQAPKLLFHYYDKDFNNEADTPDNFQSRRPNTSFCFLDIRSPGLGDTAMYLCATSILIAGDPYTQYFGPGTRLTVL.

This rearrangement joins TRBV19 to TRBJ1-5; 9 bases are a match to TRBD1. This CDR3 is 16 amino acids long. Germline V CDR1 and CDR2: LNHDA, SQIVND (reference sequence). The V segment lost 8 bases and the J segment 1 base; nucleotides outside the gene matches: 9. CDR3 nucleotides: TGTGCCAGTTTGAGACAGGGGGGGGGAAGCAATCAGCCCCAGCATTTT. It yields the protein CASLRQGGGSNQPQHF.

A few counts support this clone. The CDR3: CASSQGAPSYEQYF. CDR3 DNA sequence: TGTGCCAGCTCGCAGGGGGCGCCTTCCTACGAGCAGTACTTC. The rearrangement links TRBV18 to TRBJ2-7; 8 nucleotides agree with TRBD1. This CDR3 contains 14 residues. Trimming at V came to 6 bases and at J to 1 base, leaving 5 bases not matched to a gene. The V gene's germline CDR1 is KGHSH and CDR2 LQKENI.

The chain uses TRBV4-1 and TRBJ2-5, with TRBD2 matching over 13 bases. The CDR3 sequence is 16 residues long. The germline gives CDR1 MGHRA, CDR2 YSYEKL. After removal of 1 base from V and 7 bases from J, the junction contained 6 bases not matched to a gene. The CDR3 DNA sequence: TGCGCCAGCAGCCAAGTCGGACTAGCGGGGGTGGTGACCCAGTACTTC. Protein: CASSQVGLAGVVTQYF.

The chain has TRBV11-1 and TRBJ1-6; maybe TRBD1 (6 bases). CDR1 and CDR2 (germline): SGHAT, FQDESV (reference sequence). The CDR3 loop spans 11 amino acids. The V gene lost 4 bases and the J gene lost 14 bases, with 9 bases spanning the gap. The CDR3 coding sequence is TGTGCCAGCAGCTCTGGGGGCACCCTCCACTTT. It encodes CASSSGGTLHF.

This clone came up once. This rearrangement joins TRBV5-1 to TRBJ2-3; no clear D. Germline loops: CDR1 SGHRS, CDR2 YFSETQ. Between the trimmed V and J ends, which lost 3 bases and 0 bases, there was a span of 8 bases. The CDR3 is made up of 14 amino acids. The CDR3 nucleotides read TGCGCCAGCAGCTCCCAAACTAGCACAGATACGCAGTATTTT. Its translation: CASSSQTSTDTQYF.

This chain uses TRBV12-3 or TRBV12-4 with TRBJ1-5; D ambiguous. The CDR3 totals 12 residues. V was cut by 3 bases and J by 6 bases, with 6 bases left in between. The CDR3 spells CASSFGSQPQHF. CDR3 nucleotides: TGTGCCAGCAGTTTTGGGAGTCAGCCCCAGCATTTT.

This chain links TRBV30 with TRBJ1-2; the match to TRBD1 covers 7 bases. Germline-derived CDR1 and CDR2 are GTSNPN and SVGIG (reference sequence). J was trimmed by 0 bases and V by 3 bases; bases with no gene match: 7. This CDR3 spans 15 amino acids. The CDR3 sequence: CAWSAGTDSNYGYTF. CDR3 coding DNA: TGTGCCTGGAGCGCCGGGACAGATTCTAACTATGGCTACACCTTC.

The gene calls are TRBV27 and TRBJ1-2; D uncertain. The CDR3 length is 13 residues. V lost 6 bases, J lost 5 bases, and 13 bases lay in between. The germline CDR1 and CDR2 sequences are MNHEY and SMNVEV (reference sequence). The CDR3 region has the DNA TGTGCCAGCAGCTCAAGGGCGGGGTATGGCTACACCTTC. It specifies CASSSRAGYGYTF.

The chain is built from TRBV2 and TRBJ1-6, with 7 nucleotides matching TRBD1. The CDR3 extends over 14 amino acids. The germline gives CDR1 SNHLY, CDR2 FYNNEI. Trimming at V came to 4 bases and at J to 8 bases, leaving 5 bases not matched to a gene. The CDR3 nucleotides read TGTGCCAGCAGTGTCACAGGGGTATATTCACCCCTCCACTTT. It codes for CASSVTGVYSPLHF.

This clone was observed a single time. The CDR3, as DNA: TGTGCCAGCAGCTTGGGCCAGGGCCCTTTCGAGCAGTACTTC. As protein: CASSLGQGPFEQYF. The gene calls are TRBV5-4 and TRBJ2-7, with D tentatively TRBD1 (5 bases). V was clipped by 0 bases and J by 6 bases, with 13 bases between them. This CDR3 has 14 residues. The germline V gene has CDR1 SGHNT and CDR2 YYREEE (reference sequence).

The chain carries TRBV5-1 and TRBJ1-1, with D tentatively TRBD1 (6 bases). V was clipped by 7 bases and J by 5 bases, with 15 bases between them. Germline V CDR1 and CDR2: SGHRS, YFSETQ. The CDR3 is 13 residues long. The CDR3 DNA is TGCGCCAGCGGAGAGGGGGTACGGACTGAAGCTTTCTTT. It translates to CASGEGVRTEAFF.

This rearrangement joins TRBV29-1 to TRBJ1-1; 7 bases agree with TRBD1. The CDR3 consists of 13 residues. Losses at the gene ends were 6 bases for V and 0 bases for J; bases not matched to a gene: 4. Germline loops: CDR1 SQVTM, CDR2 ANQGSEA. This chain's CDR3 is CSVEGAMNTEAFF. CDR3 sequence (DNA): TGCAGCGTAGAGGGGGCGATGAACACTGAAGCTTTCTTT.

This chain connects TRBV6-6 to TRBJ2-7, with TRBD2 matching over 7 bases. The CDR3 runs 15 residues. The germline V gene has CDR1 MNHNY and CDR2 SVGAGI (reference sequence). The V gene end was trimmed by 4 bases and the J gene end by 5 bases; junction bases not matched to a gene: 11. The CDR3 here is CASSFPGLFPHEQYF. The CDR3 DNA follows: TGTGCCAGCAGTTTTCCGGGACTATTCCCCCACGAGCAGTACTTC.

This sequence joins TRBV14 and TRBJ1-1; D possibly corresponds to TRBD1 (6 bases). Trimming took 1 base from V and 5 from J, leaving 14 bases between them. Per the germline V gene, CDR1 is SGHDN and CDR2 is FVKESK. This CDR3 is 15 amino acids long. This chain's CDR3 is CASSQVAGAETEAFF. Written as DNA, the CDR3 is TGTGCCAGCAGCCAAGTCGCGGGGGCAGAGACTGAAGCTTTCTTT.

The V and J genes are TRBV6-1 and TRBJ1-5; 7 bases are shared with TRBD1. The CDR3 sequence is 16 residues long. The J segment lost 3 bases and the V segment lost 4 bases, leaving 9 bases of the junction unmatched. Germline assignment: CDR1 MNHNS and CDR2 SASEGT. The CDR3 is CASSAQGGRNNQPQHF. CDR3 bases: TGTGCCAGCAGTGCGCAGGGGGGTCGGAACAATCAGCCCCAGCATTTT.

J is TRBJ2-2 and V is TRBV18; D is perhaps TRBD2 (5 bases). This CDR3 is 15 amino acids long. Germline CDR1 KGHSH, CDR2 LQKENI. The V and J ends lost 5 bases and 4 bases respectively, with 14 bases between them. CDR3 sequence reads: CASSISGVLTGELFF. The CDR3, as DNA: TGTGCCAGCTCAATTTCCGGGGTCCTCACCGGGGAGCTGTTTTTT.

The chain uses TRBV7-3 and TRBJ2-3; 7 bases agree with TRBD1. The CDR3 is made up of 19 amino acids. Germline V lookup: CDR1 SGHTA, CDR2 FQGTGA. Germline trimming cut 2 bases from V and 6 bases from J; bases unmatched to any gene: 20. The CDR3 DNA follows: TGTGCCAGCAGCTTAGGATACTCAAAAGGACAGGTTGGGGTGGATACGCAGTATTTT. Encoded protein: CASSLGYSKGQVGVDTQYF.

This clone was picked up a small number of times. The chain joins TRBV7-2 to TRBJ2-1; TRBD2 aligns across 14 bases. Germline lookup yields CDR1 SGHTA and CDR2 FQGNSA. The CDR3 runs to 17 residues. V gave up 0 bases and J gave up 7 bases; unmatched junction bases: 5. This CDR3 is CASSLARLAGGVNEQFF. In DNA, the CDR3 is TGTGCCAGCAGCTTAGCGAGACTAGCGGGGGGGGTAAATGAGCAGTTCTTC.

In its sample, this clone was seen once. V is TRBV7-9 and J is TRBJ1-2; 7 bases are a match to TRBD1. This CDR3 comprises 13 residues. V shed 8 bases, J shed 5 bases, and the junction held 8 bases outside the gene matches. Germline values: CDR1 SEHNR, CDR2 FQNEAQ (reference sequence). The CDR3 DNA is TGTGCCAGCTCTGCCGGGACAGTGTATGGCTACACCTTC. This sequence encodes CASSAGTVYGYTF.

V and J are TRBV19 and TRBJ1-5; 7 bases line up with TRBD1. Per the germline V gene, CDR1 is LNHDA and CDR2 is SQIVND (reference sequence). With V trimmed by 9 bases and J by 7 bases, 9 bases remained unmatched. The CDR3 has 13 amino acids. DNA for the CDR3: TGTGCCAGCCAGTGGCAGGGGGACCAGCCCCAGCATTTT. This translates into CASQWQGDQPQHF.